The sequence of this T cell receptor beta chain was determined in a study of Ad26.COV2.S vaccination and SARS-CoV-2 variants. At the level of the study: Intramuscularly, Ad26.COV2.S was given either once or twice, 56 days apart.

The CDR3 length is 12 residues. A note on this clone: Its antigen is still unknown.

Study findings and constraints: Analytic work on TCR breadth and depth might have understated the full extent of total T cell responses.

As for treatment: about 20 received Ad26.COV2.S at low or high dose, single or two shots; several received placebo; per-sample allocation not given. It was on day 63 after the first vaccine or placebo injection that samples were taken. At a Boston site, the person donating was an adult of 18-55 years. The table came from immunoSEQ multiplex PCR; TCRdb's copy has only in-frame clones and leaves some out. The table has 400,000 to 450,000 clones, approximately 92% seen once; the top ten hold 9.5% to 15%. The sequencing here drew on peripheral blood, taken in a trial of Ad26.COV2.S vaccine versus placebo. The sequence was collected from a person aged 18-60 years who received the Ad26.COV2.S COVID-19 vaccine or a placebo. V usage is TRBV21-1 and J usage is TRBJ2-2; the D call of TRBD1 is as the table states it, not checked on the DNA. TRBV21-1 is recorded as a pseudogene. In DNA, the CDR3 is TGTGCCAGCAGCATACGACACGGGGAGCTGTTTTTT. As protein: CASSIRHGELFF.